The clone carrying this T cell receptor beta chain was found once. Its antigen is unidentified. The sample originates from a study of cytomegalovirus exposure and HLA in healthy donors. About the study: Out of 398 genotyped donors, less than 90% belonged to the Caucasian-associated ancestry cluster.

The study's findings and limits: When presence/absence was analysed, sequencing depth was taken to be roughly uniform across donors.

Healthy bone marrow donors formed the donor group. Primers included in the PCR were 60 Vbeta and 13 Jbeta primers. Some clones are missing from TCRdb's copy, which holds only in-frame ones; the method was immunoSEQ multiplex PCR. The profile shows about 260,000 clones, under 80% of them singletons. In germline, CDR1 is GTSNPN, CDR2 SVGIG (reference sequence). This CDR3 comprises 11 residues. V was cut by 6 bases and J by 7 bases, with 12 bases left in between. The chain is built from TRBV30 and TRBJ1-1, with a weak D call TRBD1 (6 bases). Sequencing was done on a sample of PBMCs. The TCR was taken from a female donor in good health and CMV-seronegative. The CDR3 reads CACTDRIEAFF. In DNA, the CDR3 is TGTGCCTGCACAGACAGGATTGAAGCTTTCTTT. The whole variable domain, remainder taken from reference TRBV30 and TRBJ1-1, is SQTIHQWPATLVQPVGSPLSLECTVEGTSNPNLYWYRQAAGRGLQLLFYSVGIGQISSEVPQNLSASRPQDRQFILSSKKLLLSDSGFYLCACTDRIEAFFGQGTRLTVV.